The sequence of this TCR beta chain was determined in a study of blood T cell repertoires in COVID-19. Study-wide background: Whether acute or convalescent, the COVID-19 samples came from the United States, Italy and Spain. Nucleic acid was either cDNA or gDNA, and it came from T cells, B-cell-depleted T cells, or PBMCs.

This clone showed up just once. Trimming pared 0 bases from V and 8 bases from J, leaving 14 bases between. The CDR3 has 15 amino acids. In germline, CDR1 is SGHDN, CDR2 FVKESK. The authors' processing: The assay estimated nucleated cells by amplifying reference gene primers. Only in-frame clones appear in the TCRdb table, and some are missing; sequencing was by immunoSEQ multiplex PCR. The V and J calls and clone size are taken from that table; D and trimming were inferred from the DNA. The repertoire holds some 130,000 clones, with over 75% as singletons. The V gene is TRBV14, the J gene TRBJ2-1; TRBD1 is a possible D gene (6 bases). This TCR was recovered from a human donor in a cohort sampled during active COVID-19. Material for sequencing was peripheral blood. CDR3 sequence (DNA): TGTGCCAGCAGCCAAGATCTGGTCAGGGGACATGAGCAGTTCTTC. Amino acids: CASSQDLVRGHEQFF.